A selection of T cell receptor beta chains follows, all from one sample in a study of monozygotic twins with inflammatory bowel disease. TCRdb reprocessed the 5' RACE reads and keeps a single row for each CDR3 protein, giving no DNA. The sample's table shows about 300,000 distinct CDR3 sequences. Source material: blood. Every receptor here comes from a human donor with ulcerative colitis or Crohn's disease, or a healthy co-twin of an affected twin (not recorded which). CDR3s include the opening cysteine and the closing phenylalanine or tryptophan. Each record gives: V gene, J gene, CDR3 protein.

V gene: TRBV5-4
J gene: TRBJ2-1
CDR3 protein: CASSLFRLAYVNEQFF

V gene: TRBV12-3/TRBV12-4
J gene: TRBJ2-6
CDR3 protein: CASSLKGVAFSGANVLTF

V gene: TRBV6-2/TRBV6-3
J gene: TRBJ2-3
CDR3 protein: CASRGLSTDTQYF

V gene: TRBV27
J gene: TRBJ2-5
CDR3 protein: CASSLSGQGKTQYF

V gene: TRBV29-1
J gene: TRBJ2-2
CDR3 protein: CSAMYANTGELFF

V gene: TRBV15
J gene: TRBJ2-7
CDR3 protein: CATSGLTDLPYEQYF

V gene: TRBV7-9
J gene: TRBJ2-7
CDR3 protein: CALSFGTTYEQYF

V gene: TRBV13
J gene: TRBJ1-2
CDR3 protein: CASSLNGREGNYGYTF

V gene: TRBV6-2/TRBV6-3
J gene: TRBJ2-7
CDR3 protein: CASRPTGKSYEQYF

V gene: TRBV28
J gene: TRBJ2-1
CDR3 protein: CASSLGVVDEQFF

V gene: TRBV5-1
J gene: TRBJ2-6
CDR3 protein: CASGLSSGANVLTF

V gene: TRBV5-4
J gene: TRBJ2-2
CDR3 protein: CASIEGPGTGELFF

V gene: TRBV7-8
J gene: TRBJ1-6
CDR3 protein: CASSLVAASQYSPLHF

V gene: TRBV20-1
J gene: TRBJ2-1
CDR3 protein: CSTGYGLAFNEQFF

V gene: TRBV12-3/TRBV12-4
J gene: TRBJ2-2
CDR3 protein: CASSLGTPNAGELFF

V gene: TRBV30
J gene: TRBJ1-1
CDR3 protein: CAWSGGTSNLNTEAFF

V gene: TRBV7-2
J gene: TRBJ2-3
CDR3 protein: CASSLALADTDTQYF

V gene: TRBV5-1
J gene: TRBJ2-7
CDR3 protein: CASSSTGTSGSSYEQYF

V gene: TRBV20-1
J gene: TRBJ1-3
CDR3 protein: CSARDLVSSGNTIYF

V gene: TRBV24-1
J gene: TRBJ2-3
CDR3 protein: CATSDVRNDTQYF

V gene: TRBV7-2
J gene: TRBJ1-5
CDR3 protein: CASSGQGGNNQPQHF

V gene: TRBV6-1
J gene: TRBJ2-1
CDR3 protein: CASRRNSGKSWNEQFF

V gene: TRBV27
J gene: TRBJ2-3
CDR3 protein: CASSMWGDTQYF

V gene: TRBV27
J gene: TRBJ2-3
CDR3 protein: CASSLSRTRSDTQYF

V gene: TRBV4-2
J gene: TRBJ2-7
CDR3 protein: CASSQERGPFSYEQYF

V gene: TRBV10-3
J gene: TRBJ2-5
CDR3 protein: CATKGAETQYF